The entry that follows covers one TCR beta chain sequence. The sample's treatment: over 15 received Ad26.COV2.S at low or high dose, single or two shots; roughly 5 received placebo; per-sample allocation not given. After the first vaccine or placebo injection, samples were drawn on day 63. Here immunoSEQ multiplex PCR was the method, and the copy in TCRdb shows in-frame clones only, minus some. The sample lists hundreds of thousands of clones; under 90% were seen once. Germline V gene sequence: CDR1 SGHTA, CDR2 FQGTGA. Trimming shortened V by 2 bases and J by 4 bases, and 11 bases separated the two germline ends. The CDR3 loop spans 15 amino acids. This entry comes from a study of Ad26.COV2.S vaccination and SARS-CoV-2 variants.

This TCR derives from a person between 18 and 59 years old who received the Ad26.COV2.S COVID-19 vaccine or a placebo. Sample: peripheral blood, taken in a trial of Ad26.COV2.S vaccine versus placebo. This chain uses TRBV7-3 with TRBJ2-2; tentatively, D is TRBD2 (6 bases). CDR3 region: CASSLEAGLTGELFF. The CDR3 coding sequence is TGTGCCAGCAGCTTAGAGGCGGGGCTCACCGGGGAGCTGTTTTTT.